Following are 20 T cell receptor beta chains from one sample sequenced in a study of T-cell memory formation after mild COVID-19 (dated by TCRdb to 2020 to 2023). The receptor library was made with 5' RACE. The instrument was an Illumina NovaSeq 6000. TCRdb handled the public reads itself, with Q25 trimming in fastp and clone calling in MiXCR, and kept productive beta chains. Identical CDR3 proteins give one entry, which carries the most common genes and DNA. The sample table shows roughly 620,000 distinct CDR3 sequences, and 18% are seen once. Of the sample, 12% is held by the ten largest clones. Source material: PBMCs or a T cell subset sorted from them (not recorded which). The source is an adult woman who had mild COVID-19 (a few samples of this study predate the infection). The sample titles of this study are shuffled in the database, so cell type and time point are left out; the donor was told from shared clones.

This clonotype showed up just a few times. The chain uses TRBV27 and TRBJ2-1; TRBD1 matches 8 bases. Germline V gives CDR1 MNHEY, CDR2 SMNVEV (reference sequence). V shed 4 bases, J shed 1 base, and the junction held 6 bases outside the gene matches. CDR3 length: 16 amino acids. The CDR3 DNA sequence: TGTGCCAGCAGTTCACGACAGGGGACTTCCTACAATGAGCAGTTCTTC. This codes for CASSSRQGTSYNEQFF.

The chain couples TRBV6-2 or TRBV6-3 to TRBJ2-1, with 12 bases identical to TRBD2. V shed 6 bases and J 3 bases; nucleotides not matched to a gene: 6. The CDR3 contains 16 residues. CDR1 and CDR2 from the germline V gene are MNHEY and SVGEGT. The CDR3 DNA sequence: TGTGCCAGCAGGAGACTAGCGGGAGACAGCTACAATGAGCAGTTCTTC. This encodes CASRRLAGDSYNEQFF.

This clonotype has only a few counts. This chain links TRBV4-1 with TRBJ2-7; 7 nucleotides agree with TRBD1. V shed 2 bases, J shed 3 bases, and the junction held 4 bases outside the gene matches. The CDR3 totals 14 residues. Germline V gene sequence: CDR1 MGHRA, CDR2 YSYEKL. The CDR3 region is CASSQRQGLYEQYF. CDR3 bases: TGCGCCAGCAGCCAAAGACAGGGCCTCTACGAGCAGTACTTC.

This chain links TRBV9 with TRBJ2-5, with 11 bases aligning to TRBD2. The CDR3 is 15 residues long. The V and J ends lost 1 base and 5 bases, in that order; junction bases with no gene match: 4. Germline assignment: CDR1 SGDLS and CDR2 YYNGEE. The CDR3 reads CASSVRSGRGETQYF. As DNA, the CDR3 is TGTGCCAGCAGCGTACGTAGCGGGAGGGGGGAGACCCAGTACTTC.

The table lists this clonotype with many counts. The rearrangement links TRBV5-1 to TRBJ2-5; D is unclear. Germline V CDR1 and CDR2: SGHRS, YFSETQ. The length of the CDR3 is 14 residues. V dropped 1 base and J dropped 2 bases, with 9 bases sitting between them. DNA for the CDR3: TGCGCCAGCAGCTTGAGATCGTTACAAGAGACCCAGTACTTC. It translates to CASSLRSLQETQYF. The full variable domain, with the rest looked up from reference TRBV5-1 and TRBJ2-5, is KAGVTQTPRYLIKTRGQQVTLSCSPISGHRSVSWYQQTPGQGLQFLFEYFSETQRNKGNFPGRFSGRQFSNSRSEMNVSTLELGDSALYLCASSLRSLQETQYFGPGTRLLVL.

The chain has TRBV30 and TRBJ1-1; no clear D gene. Looked up from germline, CDR1 is GTSNPN and CDR2 is SVGIG (reference sequence). Trimming removed 4 bases from V and 1 base from J, with 10 bases in between. The CDR3 extends over 13 amino acids. CDR3 bases: TGTGCCTGGACCAAACAGAGGAACACTGAAGCTTTCTTT. Translation gives CAWTKQRNTEAFF.

A remark on this clonotype: At one end the junction does not follow the germline gene, possibly because of a read error. This chain joins TRBV15 and TRBJ1-5; perhaps TRBD1 as D (6 bases). Per germline, CDR1 LNHNV and CDR2 YYDKDF (reference sequence). The CDR3 totals 13 residues. CDR3 sequence reads: CATSRDVQGPPHF. CDR3 DNA: TGTGCCACCAGCAGAGATGTTCAGGGGCCCCCGCATTTT.

The rearrangement uses TRBV7-9 and TRBJ1-1; D unresolved. In germline, CDR1 is SEHNR, CDR2 FQNEAQ (reference sequence). The CDR3 loop spans 13 amino acids. V dropped 5 bases and J dropped 3 bases, with 10 bases sitting between them. The chain's CDR3 is CASSPGGDTEAFF. The CDR3 region has the DNA TGTGCCAGCAGCCCGGGCGGGGACACTGAAGCTTTCTTT.

The V call is TRBV29-1, the J call TRBJ2-1; 9 bases are shared with TRBD1. The germline V gene encodes CDR1 SQVTM and CDR2 ANQGSEA. There are 14 residues in the CDR3. V gave up 5 bases and J gave up 7 bases; unmatched junction bases: 9. CDR3: CSVHRDRVGNEQFF. CDR3 DNA: TGCAGCGTTCACCGGGACAGGGTGGGGAATGAGCAGTTCTTC.

The genes are TRBV19 and TRBJ2-7; either TRBD1 or TRBD2 may fit D (6 bases each). V lost 7 bases and J 3 bases, leaving 16 bases between the germline ends. There are 14 residues in the CDR3. Per the germline V gene, CDR1 is LNHDA and CDR2 is SQIVND (reference sequence). The CDR3 region has the DNA TGTGCCAGTAATGGGGGGACACCCTACTACGAGCAGTACTTC. Protein: CASNGGTPYYEQYF.

This clonotype has more than one count but fewer than ten. J is TRBJ2-7 and V is TRBV24-1; 7 bases are shared with TRBD1. Losses at the gene ends were 2 bases for V and 0 bases for J; bases not matched to a gene: 6. Germline CDR1 KGHDR, CDR2 SFDVKD. This CDR3 contains 16 residues. This chain's CDR3 is CATSDSTGPYSYEQYF. The DNA of the CDR3 is TGTGCCACCAGTGATTCGACAGGGCCCTACTCCTACGAGCAGTACTTC.

Of note for this clonotype: At one boundary the junction diverges from the germline segment, which might be a read error. V is TRBV18 and J is TRBJ1-1, with D perhaps matching TRBD1 (6 bases). CDR1 and CDR2 from the germline V gene are KGHSH and LQKENI. CDR3 length: 14 residues. The CDR3 sequence: CASSPQGTNTEAFF. The CDR3 nucleotides are TGTGCCAGCTCCCCACAGGGCACGAACACTGAAGCTTTCTTT.

This sequence joins TRBV9 and TRBJ2-5; the match to TRBD1 covers 7 bases. V lost 0 bases and J lost 0; bases outside the gene matches: 8. This CDR3 region has 17 residues. Germline CDR1 reads SGDLS; CDR2 reads YYNGEE. CDR3 DNA sequence: TGTGCCAGCAGCGTAGGGGCCGGGACAGACAACCAAGAGACCCAGTACTTC. The encoded protein is CASSVGAGTDNQETQYF.

This clonotype has ten or more counts. The chain links TRBV7-9 to TRBJ2-7; 7 nucleotides line up with TRBD2. Per germline, CDR1 SEHNR and CDR2 FQNEAQ (reference sequence). The CDR3 covers 14 residues. The junction had 13 bases not matched to a gene; V was cut back by 10 bases and J by 4 bases. CDR3 coding DNA: TGTGCCACCGTCCGGCAGCGGGGAACTTACGAGCAGTACTTC. Amino acids: CATVRQRGTYEQYF. The whole variable domain, filled in from reference TRBV7-9 and TRBJ2-7, reads DTGVSQNPRHKITKRGQNVTFRCDPISEHNRLYWYRQTLGQGPEFLTYFQNEAQLEKSRLLSDRFSAERPKGSFSTLEIQRTEQGDSAMYLCATVRQRGTYEQYFGPGTRLTVT.

This clonotype turned up a few times. The rearrangement links TRBV5-1 to TRBJ2-2; either TRBD1 or TRBD2 may fit D (5 bases each). This CDR3 spans 16 amino acids. Germline CDR1 and CDR2: SGHRS and YFSETQ. Trimming pared 4 bases from V and 0 bases from J, leaving 13 bases between. CDR3 region: CASSTGTHANTGELFF. DNA of the CDR3: TGCGCCAGCAGCACCGGGACCCACGCGAACACCGGGGAGCTGTTTTTT. Supplemented by reference TRBV5-1 and TRBJ2-2, the full variable domain reads KAGVTQTPRYLIKTRGQQVTLSCSPISGHRSVSWYQQTPGQGLQFLFEYFSETQRNKGNFPGRFSGRQFSNSRSEMNVSTLELGDSALYLCASSTGTHANTGELFFGEGSRLTVL.

The chain couples TRBV3-1 to TRBJ2-1, with 9 bases that match TRBD1. Per germline, CDR1 LGHDT and CDR2 YNNKEL (reference sequence). V was pared by 5 bases and J by 3 bases, with 5 bases of the junction left unmatched. This CDR3 is built from 15 residues. DNA for the CDR3: TGTGCCAGCAGCTCAAACAGGGGGCACTACAATGAGCAGTTCTTC. This sequence encodes CASSSNRGHYNEQFF.

CDR3 loop: CASSLGHQADYEQYF. DNA of the CDR3: TGTGCCAGCAGCTTGGGGCACCAGGCGGACTACGAGCAGTACTTC. The chain is built from TRBV5-6 and TRBJ2-7, with D unresolved. V dropped 0 bases and J dropped 3 bases, with 13 bases sitting between them. Per the germline V gene, CDR1 is SGHDT and CDR2 is YYEEEE. The CDR3 covers 15 residues.

This clonotype was recorded at least ten times. The genes are TRBV3-1 and TRBJ2-2; TRBD2 matches 7 bases. The CDR3 runs 15 residues. The germline gives CDR1 LGHDT, CDR2 YNNKEL (reference sequence). J lost 7 bases, V lost 7 bases, and 12 bases had no gene match. This chain's CDR3 is CASTTRTSRVGELFF. CDR3 coding DNA: TGTGCCAGCACAACCAGGACTAGTAGGGTCGGGGAGCTGTTTTTT.

This clonotype was counted only a few times. The chain recombines TRBV4-1 with TRBJ1-1; the match to TRBD1 covers 8 bases. V dropped 2 bases and J dropped 4; count of bases not matched to a gene: 6. From germline, CDR1 is MGHRA and CDR2 YSYEKL. CDR3 length: 15 amino acids. The CDR3 loop reads CASSQMTGESTEAFF. CDR3 bases: TGCGCCAGCAGCCAAATGACAGGGGAGAGCACTGAAGCTTTCTTT.

V gene TRBV7-9 combines with J gene TRBJ2-7, with D tentatively TRBD2 (5 bases). There are 15 residues in the CDR3. V shed 1 base and J shed 3 bases, with 13 bases lying between them. CDR1 is SEHNR, CDR2 FQNEAQ, per germline (reference sequence). The CDR3 DNA is TGTGCCAGCAGCTTAGTCGATGAGGGTTTCTACGAGCAGTACTTC. Amino acid sequence: CASSLVDEGFYEQYF.